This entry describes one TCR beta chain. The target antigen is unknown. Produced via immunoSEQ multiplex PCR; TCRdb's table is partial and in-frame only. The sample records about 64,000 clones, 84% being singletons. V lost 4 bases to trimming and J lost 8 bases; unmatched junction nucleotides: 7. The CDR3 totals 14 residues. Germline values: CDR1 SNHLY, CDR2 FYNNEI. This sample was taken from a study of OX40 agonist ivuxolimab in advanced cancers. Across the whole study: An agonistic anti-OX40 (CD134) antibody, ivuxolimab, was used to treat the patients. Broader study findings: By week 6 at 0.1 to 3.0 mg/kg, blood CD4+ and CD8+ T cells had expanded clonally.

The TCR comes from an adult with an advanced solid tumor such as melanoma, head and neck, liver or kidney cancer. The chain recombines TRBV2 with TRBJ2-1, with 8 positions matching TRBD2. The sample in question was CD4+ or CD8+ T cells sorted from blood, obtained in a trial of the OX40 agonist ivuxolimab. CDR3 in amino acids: CASSGSGSFYEQFF. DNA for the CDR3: TGTGCCAGCAGTGGCAGCGGGAGCTTCTATGAGCAGTTCTTC. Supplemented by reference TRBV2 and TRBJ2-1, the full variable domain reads EPEVTQTPSHQVTQMGQEVILRCVPISNHLYFYWYRQILGQKVEFLVSFYNNEISEKSEIFDDQFSVERPDGSNFTLKIRSTKLEDSAMYFCASSGSGSFYEQFFGPGTRLTVL.